The 32 T cell receptor beta chains below all came from one sample that was sequenced in a study of identical twins. Via MiXCR, TCRdb re-called the 5' RACE reads, giving one row per CDR3 protein. This table holds about 570,000 distinct CDR3 sequences, 9% to 10% found once. This sample also appeared in a second study, on yellow fever vaccine responses in identical twins.

The sample consisted of PBMCs. Source of these receptors: a woman in her late teens or twenties in good health.

This clonotype was picked up a small number of times. The chain has TRBV10-3 and TRBJ1-3; D ambiguous. The CDR3 has 15 amino acids. CDR1 and CDR2 (germline): ENHRY, SYGVKD. V was pared by 2 bases and J by 9 bases, with 17 bases between. The CDR3 nucleotides read TGTGCCATCAGTGAGAATCTCTCTTTCCCAGCCACCATATATTTT. It encodes CAISENLSFPATIYF.

This clonotype was counted at least ten times. V and J are TRBV12-3 or TRBV12-4 and TRBJ2-1; 7 nucleotides match TRBD1. The junction had 6 bases not matched to a gene; V was cut back by 6 bases and J by 4 bases. The CDR3 runs to 14 residues. Here the CDR3 DNA reads TGTGCCAGCAGAGGGGACAGAAAGTACAATGAGCAGTTCTTC. Encoded protein: CASRGDRKYNEQFF.

This clonotype occurred many times. The chain is built from TRBV7-2 and TRBJ2-3, with TRBD2 identical over 11 bases. This CDR3 is 16 amino acids long. Germline V lookup: CDR1 SGHTA, CDR2 FQGNSA. Trimming at V came to 5 bases and at J to 2 bases, leaving 6 bases not matched to a gene. In nucleotides, the CDR3 is TGTGCCAGCAGCGGAGGGACTAGCGGACACACAGATACGCAGTATTTT. Protein product: CASSGGTSGHTDTQYF.

The rearrangement links TRBV7-2 to TRBJ2-3; TRBD2 agrees at 9 bases. Germline CDR1 reads SGHTA; CDR2 reads FQGNSA. The CDR3 spans 15 residues. V lost 6 bases, J lost 1 base, and 5 bases stayed unmatched. CDR3 in DNA: TGTGCCAGCAGGTCGAGACTAGCGGGCACAGATACGCAGTATTTT. Amino acid sequence: CASRSRLAGTDTQYF. Using reference TRBV7-2 and TRBJ2-3 for the parts outside the CDR3, the full variable domain is GAGVSQSPSNKVTEKGKDVELRCDPISGHTALYWYRQSLGQGLEFLIYFQGNSAPDKSGLPSDRFSAERTGGSVSTLTIQRTQQEDSAVYLCASRSRLAGTDTQYFGPGTRLTVL.

This clonotype has only a few counts. This sequence joins TRBV5-1 and TRBJ2-7, with unresolved D. Trimming shortened V by 0 bases and J by 7 bases, and 11 bases separated the two germline ends. This CDR3 is built from 13 residues. Per germline, CDR1 SGHRS and CDR2 YFSETQ. Here the CDR3 reads CASSLGPSREQYF. CDR3 DNA: TGCGCCAGCAGCTTGGGTCCCTCCCGGGAGCAGTACTTC.

The chain couples TRBV6-2 or TRBV6-3 to TRBJ2-7; unclear D gene. With 0 bases removed from V and 12 bases from J, the gap between germline ends came to 18 bases. In germline, CDR1 is MNHEY, CDR2 SVGEGT. CDR3 length equals 14 residues. The CDR3 spells CASSYSNLFSSGYF. The DNA of the CDR3 is TGTGCCAGCAGTTACTCGAATCTGTTCTCTTCAGGGTACTTC.

The V and J genes are TRBV12-3 or TRBV12-4 and TRBJ2-5; D possibly corresponds to TRBD2 (6 bases). Trimming stripped 6 bases from V and 5 bases from J, with 19 bases between. This CDR3 contains 15 residues. The CDR3 DNA follows: TGTGCCAGCAGACCCTCCAAAAGGGAGGTGGAGACCCAGTACTTC. This encodes CASRPSKREVETQYF.

This clonotype was counted between two and nine times. V and J are TRBV5-5 and TRBJ2-7; tentative D call: TRBD1 (6 bases). V lost 3 bases to trimming and J lost 3 bases, with 19 bases between them. This CDR3 spans 16 amino acids. Germline V gene lookup returns CDR1 SGHKS and CDR2 YYEKEE (reference sequence). The CDR3, as DNA: TGTGCCAGCAGCTCGCATAAAGACAGGACCTACTACGAGCAGTACTTC. This codes for CASSSHKDRTYYEQYF.

This clonotype was counted only a few times. This rearrangement joins TRBV11-2 to TRBJ2-1, with TRBD2 matching 14 bases. Germline CDR1 reads SGHAT; CDR2 reads FQNNGV. CDR3 length equals 16 residues. The V segment lost 4 bases and the J segment 6 bases; nucleotides outside the gene matches: 5. The CDR3 nucleotides read TGTGCCAGCAGCTCGGGACTAGCGGGGGCCCCCAATGAGCAGTTCTTC. Its protein product is CASSSGLAGAPNEQFF.

This clonotype was counted between two and nine times. The chain joins TRBV12-3 or TRBV12-4 to TRBJ1-4, with no clear D. The CDR3 extends over 14 amino acids. V was trimmed by 7 bases and J by 8 bases, leaving 17 bases between them. This CDR3 reads CASISSAGSEKLFF. CDR3 sequence (DNA): TGTGCCAGCATTTCCTCTGCGGGATCGGAAAAACTGTTTTTT.

This clonotype was recorded at least ten times. The rearrangement uses TRBV12-3 or TRBV12-4 and TRBJ2-1, with a possible D match to TRBD2 (5 bases). V was cut by 1 base and J by 6 bases, with 10 bases left in between. CDR3 length: 14 amino acids. The CDR3 sequence: CASSLVFSGNEQFF. CDR3 nucleotide sequence: TGTGCCAGCAGTTTAGTCTTCAGCGGCAATGAGCAGTTCTTC.

This clonotype was seen ten or more times. The chain couples TRBV15 to TRBJ1-5, with 9 bases that match TRBD1. This CDR3 region has 16 residues. Germline V lookup: CDR1 LNHNV, CDR2 YYDKDF (reference sequence). Trimming took 0 bases from V and 2 from J; bases not matched to a gene: 2. CDR3 residues: CATSRDRDRGNQPQHF. The CDR3 DNA is TGTGCCACCAGCAGAGATCGGGACAGGGGCAATCAGCCCCAGCATTTT.

This rearrangement joins TRBV9 to TRBJ2-3, with D tentatively TRBD2 (5 bases). Between the trimmed V and J ends, which lost 5 bases and 2 bases, there was a span of 15 bases. CDR3 size: 15 residues. Germline loops: CDR1 SGDLS, CDR2 YYNGEE. This CDR3 reads CASSRVRAYTDTQYF. CDR3 nucleotide sequence: TGTGCCAGCAGTAGAGTGAGGGCGTACACAGATACGCAGTATTTT.

This clonotype occurred many times. The chain uses TRBV7-2 and TRBJ1-5; D ambiguous. V was pared by 5 bases and J by 3 bases, with 14 bases between. Per the germline V gene, CDR1 is SGHTA and CDR2 is FQGNSA. The CDR3 runs 15 residues. The CDR3 here is CASSPGWGSNQPQHF. The CDR3 DNA sequence: TGTGCCAGCAGCCCCGGGTGGGGATCCAATCAGCCCCAGCATTTT.

The chain is built from TRBV5-5 and TRBJ2-1, with TRBD1 as a possible D gene (5 bases). There are 14 residues in the CDR3. Trimming removed 1 base at V and 6 bases at J, with 11 bases between. Germline assignment: CDR1 SGHKS and CDR2 YYEKEE (reference sequence). This CDR3 is CASSLPRGTNEQFF. In DNA form, the CDR3 reads TGTGCCAGCAGCTTGCCAAGGGGAACCAATGAGCAGTTCTTC.

This clonotype was counted a few times. The chain is built from TRBV4-1 and TRBJ2-7, with D possibly matching TRBD2 (6 bases). The CDR3 has 14 amino acids. Per the germline V gene, CDR1 is MGHRA and CDR2 is YSYEKL. Trimming removed 2 bases at V and 6 bases at J, with 14 bases between. The CDR3 DNA reads TGCGCCAGCAGCCAAAGTGGAGGGCTCGCCGAGCAGTACTTC. Translating it yields CASSQSGGLAEQYF.

This clonotype turned up a few times. The V gene is TRBV3-1, the J gene TRBJ2-7; 9 bases are shared with TRBD1. CDR1 is LGHDT, CDR2 YNNKEL, per germline (reference sequence). The V and J ends lost 7 bases and 0 bases, in that order; junction bases with no gene match: 10. The CDR3 is 16 residues long. The CDR3 sequence is CASKSPGTGISYEQYF. The CDR3 DNA follows: TGTGCCAGCAAAAGCCCCGGGACAGGGATCTCCTACGAGCAGTACTTC.

This clonotype was detected ten times or more. This rearrangement joins TRBV7-8 to TRBJ2-7; 7 positions agree with TRBD1. This CDR3 region has 14 residues. Losses at the gene ends were 3 bases for V and 4 bases for J; bases not matched to a gene: 6. Germline-derived CDR1 and CDR2 are SGHVS and FQNEAQ. In nucleotides, the CDR3 is TGTGCCAGCAGCTTGTCCGGGACAGAGTACGAGCAGTACTTC. It yields the protein CASSLSGTEYEQYF.

This clonotype has just a few counts. The V and J genes are TRBV7-6 and TRBJ2-3, with TRBD2 matching 8 bases. CDR3 length: 16 residues. Germline lookup yields CDR1 SGHVS and CDR2 FNYEAQ. Trimming at V came to 5 bases and at J to 3 bases, leaving 10 bases not matched to a gene. The DNA for the CDR3 is TGTGCCAGCAGCACCATTGGCGGGGGGCAAACAGATACGCAGTATTTT. It is translated as CASSTIGGGQTDTQYF.

This clonotype was observed at least ten times. This chain links TRBV21-1 with TRBJ1-6. TRBV21-1 is tagged as a pseudogene. The CDR3 has 10 amino acids. The CDR3 DNA reads TGTGCCAGCAAGGCTATGAGGACCCCGTTT. It encodes CASKAMRTPF.

This clonotype was seen ten or more times. The chain combines TRBV6-1 with TRBJ2-3; D call uncertain. This CDR3 comprises 14 residues. Germline V lookup: CDR1 MNHNS, CDR2 SASEGT. The ends were cut back, 7 bases at V and 2 bases at J, with 13 bases in the middle. CDR3 region: CASMSGGLTDTQYF. The CDR3 nucleotides are TGTGCCAGCATGTCGGGCGGCCTCACAGATACGCAGTATTTT.

The chain carries TRBV3-1 and TRBJ2-2, with 11 bases lining up with TRBD2. The CDR3 totals 17 residues. Germline values: CDR1 LGHDT, CDR2 YNNKEL (reference sequence). The junction had 1 base not matched to a gene; V was cut back by 1 base and J by 0 bases. CDR3 sequence reads: CASSQVTSGANTGELFF. Written as DNA, the CDR3 is TGTGCCAGCAGCCAAGTGACTAGCGGGGCGAACACCGGGGAGCTGTTTTTT.

The V call is TRBV6-6, the J call TRBJ1-3; D gene unclear. CDR1 MNHNY and CDR2 SVGAGI come from the germline V gene (reference sequence). The CDR3 has 13 residues. With 0 bases removed from V and 4 bases from J, the gap between germline ends came to 4 bases. DNA of the CDR3: TGTGCCAGCAGTTACTCGAAAGGAAACACCATATATTTT. Residues: CASSYSKGNTIYF.

This sequence joins TRBV7-2 and TRBJ2-7, with TRBD2 matching over 14 bases. There are 17 residues in the CDR3. V shed 4 bases and J 2 bases; nucleotides not matched to a gene: 7. Per the germline V gene, CDR1 is SGHTA and CDR2 is FQGNSA. The CDR3 reads CASSSGRLAGGTYEQYF. In DNA, the CDR3 is TGTGCCAGCAGCTCCGGAAGACTAGCGGGAGGGACCTACGAGCAGTACTTC.

This clonotype was detected a few times. V and J are TRBV7-2 and TRBJ2-6; D may be TRBD1 (5 bases). The CDR3 has 16 residues. Germline V gene sequence: CDR1 SGHTA, CDR2 FQGNSA. V gave up 3 bases and J gave up 0 bases, with 9 bases separating them. The CDR3 protein is CASSFTGRSGANVLTF. The CDR3 DNA follows: TGTGCCAGCAGCTTTACAGGACGCTCTGGGGCCAACGTCCTGACTTTC.

The chain is built from TRBV12-3 or TRBV12-4 and TRBJ2-3; TRBD1 aligns across 9 bases. V lost 3 bases, J lost 2 bases, and 6 bases stayed unmatched. The CDR3 loop spans 16 amino acids. CDR3 region: CASSFRTGAITDTQYF. Written as DNA, the CDR3 is TGTGCCAGCAGTTTTCGGACAGGGGCCATCACAGATACGCAGTATTTT.

The chain recombines TRBV29-1 with TRBJ2-7; TRBD1 might be the D (6 bases). V was cut by 0 bases and J by 6 bases, with 9 bases left in between. Germline V gene data show CDR1 as SQVTM and CDR2 as ANQGSEA. There are 12 residues in the CDR3. CDR3 nucleotide sequence: TGCAGCGTTGAAGAGGCAGGGGCCGAGCAGTACTTC. It encodes CSVEEAGAEQYF.

The rearrangement uses TRBV29-1 and TRBJ2-1; 8 bases align to TRBD2. The CDR3 sequence is 12 residues long. Trimming at V came to 7 bases and at J to 6 bases, leaving 5 bases not matched to a gene. Germline V lookup: CDR1 SQVTM, CDR2 ANQGSEA. CDR3 coding DNA: TGCAGCGGTGCCGGGACTAGCAATGAGCAGTTCTTC. Residues: CSGAGTSNEQFF.

The J gene is TRBJ2-4, the V gene TRBV7-9; weak D call: TRBD2 (5 bases). Germline assignment: CDR1 SEHNR and CDR2 FQNEAQ (reference sequence). The CDR3 has 11 residues. V was pared by 4 bases and J by 14 bases, with 12 bases between. CDR3 coding DNA: TGTGCCAGCAGCTCAGACTACTTTAAGTACTTC. Amino acids: CASSSDYFKYF.

In DNA, the CDR3 is TGTGCCAGCAGCCCAGTTTCTGGCTACAATGAGCAGTTCTTC. It yields the protein CASSPVSGYNEQFF. The chain combines TRBV14 with TRBJ2-1; D uncertain. The CDR3 loop spans 14 amino acids. The germline gives CDR1 SGHDN, CDR2 FVKESK. V gave up 4 bases and J gave up 3 bases, with 10 bases separating them.

The J gene is TRBJ2-5, the V gene TRBV9, with D perhaps given as TRBD1 or TRBD2 (6 bases each). Trimming stripped 1 base from V and 2 bases from J, with 12 bases between. Germline CDR1 reads SGDLS; CDR2 reads YYNGEE. The length of the CDR3 is 15 residues. The CDR3 DNA follows: TGTGCCAGCAGCGTAAGGGGGGCTTTTCAAGAGACCCAGTACTTC. It specifies CASSVRGAFQETQYF.

The chain links TRBV5-1 to TRBJ1-6; D is undetermined. This CDR3 is built from 16 residues. Germline V CDR1 and CDR2: SGHRS, YFSETQ. V lost 1 base and J lost 6, with 14 bases in between. DNA for the CDR3: TGCGCCAGCAGCTTGACCCAGTCAGGTCGTAATTCACCCCTCCACTTT. The encoded protein is CASSLTQSGRNSPLHF.